The entry that follows covers one T cell receptor (beta chain) sequence. These data are taken from a study of blood T cell repertoires in COVID-19. Study-wide background: Samples representing acute and convalescent COVID-19 were sourced from the United States, Italy and Spain.

Per the study methods: Estimated nucleated cell counts came from reference gene primer amplification. Only in-frame clones appear in the TCRdb table, and some are missing; sequencing was by immunoSEQ multiplex PCR. The V and J calls and the clone size are those of that table, but D and trimming were determined from the DNA. The data show 150,000 to 200,000 clones, 84% seen once. V dropped 7 bases and J dropped 5 bases, with 7 bases sitting between them. CDR3 length: 11 amino acids. Looked up from germline, CDR1 is MNHEY and CDR2 is SVGAGI. The rearrangement uses TRBV6-5 and TRBJ2-3; TRBD1 might be the D (5 bases). The origin of this receptor is a man younger than 35 with active or convalescent COVID-19. Material for sequencing was peripheral blood. CDR3 loop: CASTQGDTQYF. CDR3 in DNA: TGTGCCAGCACCCAGGGAGATACGCAGTATTTT.